This TCR beta chain was retrieved from a study of cytomegalovirus exposure and HLA in healthy donors (dated by TCRdb to about 2017). At the level of the whole study: An earlier analysis of several hundred of the donors reported about 260 Gb of sequence data and 100 million to 120 million unique TCR beta sequences obtained from around 170 million T cells. To study patterns of TCR occurrence, a later analysis re-analyzed previously published TCR beta repertoires from more than 550 donors and added high-resolution HLA genotyping. Donor age, sex, ethnicity and CMV serostatus were collected together with the repertoire data. Approximately 300 gigabases of sequencing data and tens of millions of unique TCR sequences were included in an early release covering roughly 600 HLA-typed donors. High-throughput TCR immunosequencing, statistical association of individual TCRs with disease status, and machine learning were combined to predict cytomegalovirus infection status. A later genetic analysis used genome-wide SNP genotypes for 398 of the 666 donors, treating that subset as a discovery cohort. The number of typed donors differed by locus: about 620-640 for A, B, C, DRB1 and DQB1; 500 to 550 for DQA1; over 600 for DPA1; and approximately 450 for DPB1. In an earlier analysis of 550 to 700 of the donors, high-throughput TCR beta sequencing was used to judge whether each TCR beta V gene segment behaved as functional or pseudogenic. Every repertoire in the discovery cohort had been generated on one and the same sequencing platform. A separate validation cohort of roughly 120 different subjects was used in addition to the 666-subject first cohort. The later analysis used no new phenotypic data to find candidate immune exposures, relying instead on TCR beta sequences and their occurrence across donors. Among the roughly 390 genotyped donors, about 85% belonged to the genetic ancestry cluster associated with self-reported Caucasian donors. The study profiled the T cell repertoires of approximately 700 subjects by immunosequencing and related them to cytomegalovirus serostatus. Five DR-DQ haplotypes were handled as single units for association and clustering because linkage in the cohort was strong. Among a few hundred genotyped donors of the cohort, an average of approximately 230,000 unique TCR beta nucleotide sequences were sequenced per donor, around 20% of them non-productive. The study aimed to test whether signatures of past pathogen exposure could be identified by cataloging public T cell receptors. Class I and class II HLA loci were covered by the typing at four-digit resolution. The paper's findings and limits, for the study overall: The classifier was reported to diagnose cytomegalovirus status with high specificity and sensitivity in both the original cohort and the validation cohort. Most TCR sequences were seen in very few donors, while some public TCRs were found in many individuals. Assigning TCR associations to individual alleles was difficult when HLA alleles, especially DR and DQ, strongly co-occurred. An earlier analysis of approximately 500 of the donors showed that most TCR beta V segments appeared in productive rearrangements either about 87% or about 30% of the time, which broadly matched IMGT annotations. Compared with the 666-donor mean, donors in an Asian-associated ancestry cluster had fewer N-insertions in productive TCRs, according to a later genetic analysis. In a later analysis, HLA-associated TCR beta chains were found to be more clonally expanded and to have lower generation probabilities than equally common non-associated chains. Because some donors lacked HLA typing at each locus, the association tests relied only on the typed subset. Only TCR beta chains were sequenced in this cohort, and the absence of alpha or paired-chain data limited detectable features. A group of highly shared sequence variants was considered likely to be a technical artifact of the sequencing pipeline. A later genetic analysis associated a missense DCLRE1C variant with V-gene and J-gene trimming of TCR beta chains, and an independent cohort replicated the association. Specific HLA alleles were associated with roughly 16,000 TCR beta sequences at a false discovery rate of 0.05 in a later analysis. Because counts were too low, around 17 rarely observed V segments, including chromosome 9 orphons, were left out of the earlier analysis of roughly 600 of the donors. For the cohort, immune exposure information was limited to CMV serostatus. A further reported finding was that TCR beta sequences accurately predicted the HLA-A and HLA-B alleles for most subjects in the first cohort. The study listed 150 to 200 TCR beta chains as associated with cytomegalovirus. It was suggested by the authors that the approach could potentially be generalized to other disease states and immunological phenotypes. In a later analysis, the rate of TCR association differed among HLA loci, with DRB1 alleles having the most associated TCRs and HLA-C alleles having the fewest. Roughly uniform sequencing depth across donors was assumed in presence/absence analyses, although this assumption may not hold. In vitro tests confirmed that three of the cytomegalovirus-associated TCR beta chains recognize cytomegalovirus antigens. In a later analysis, most CMV-associated TCR beta chains were found to appear HLA-restricted, with HLA associations seemingly driven largely by CMV exposure. Correlated functional status among segregating V segments might reflect linkage disequilibrium, but an unknown experimental factor could not be ruled out. Some IMGT-functional V segments, including TRBV6-2 and TRBV6-3, could not be told apart with the 87-base-pair reads, so those segments were excluded. A later analysis reported that several top co-occurrence clusters appeared linked to parvovirus B19, influenza, CMV and Epstein-Barr virus.

The cohort consisted of 666 healthy bone marrow donors. At the time of sampling, every cohort member was nominally healthy, though immune exposures that went unrecorded were likely present. The donor was CMV seropositive and was included in the group of 300 or so seropositive cohort members. A peripheral blood sample was collected from each donor, and TCR beta sequencing was performed on peripheral blood mononuclear cells. Genomic DNA extraction from the blood cell samples was performed with the Qiagen DNeasy Blood Extraction Kit. Cut back by 3 bases and 4 bases, the V and J ends lie 7 bases apart. The germline V gene provides CDR1 SGHTS and CDR2 YDEGEE. Reading from cysteine to phenylalanine, the CDR3 counts 12 amino acids. The kept DNA is CDR3 alone, 36 bases in frame from the first base. Libraries were constructed by the immunoSEQ multiplex PCR assay. For the multiplex PCR, a mixture combining 60 forward primers for TCR Vbeta segments and 13 reverse primers for TCR Jbeta segments was used. Amplification of the CDR3 region of rearranged TCR beta genes was performed with a multiplex PCR assay on genomic DNA. On the Illumina HiSeq System, the amplified TCR beta libraries were sequenced as 87-base-pair reads. Under the source paper's analysis protocol: A later analysis counted about 80 million unique TCR beta chains across the 640 or so repertoires, and 10 million to 12 million of these chains were shared by at least two donors. Raw reads were error-corrected and collapsed into unique sequences with a nearest-neighbor algorithm that merged closely related sequences to remove PCR and sequencing errors. V, D and J gene segments were assigned by aligning CDR3 sequences to IMGT reference sequences. For a sequence to be retained, a match of at least six nucleotides was required to both a V gene segment and a J gene segment. A rearrangement counted as productive if the CDR3 had no stop codons and remained in frame with V and J, and every other rearrangement counted as non-productive. Following IMGT convention, CDR3 was defined as the stretch from the second conserved V-encoded cysteine to the conserved J-encoded phenylalanine. The earlier analysis of some 550 of the donors excluded any sequence lacking an unambiguous match to a single V gene segment. In an earlier analysis of approximately 610 of the donors, V segments were called functional above 56.7% productive rearrangements and were called segregating when the between-donor standard deviation exceeded 5%. To diagnose cytomegalovirus status from the catalog of TCR beta chain sequences, a statistical classification framework was built. V and J gene assignment, in a later analysis, came from comparing TCR nucleotide sequences with IMGT/GENE-DB human TR gene sequences. A later analysis assigned CDR3 sequences and most-parsimonious VDJ recombination scenarios with the TCRdist pipeline. A later analysis defined each TCR beta chain by its CDR3 amino acid sequence plus V-gene family, and excluded reads lacking a unique V-gene family. In a later analysis, around 650 highly shared, low-generation-probability nucleotide sequences were removed to address suspected cross-contamination and a sequencing artifact. In a later analysis, a clonal expansion index was calculated for each public chain from normalized within-repertoire ranks of inferred template counts. In a later analysis, generation probabilities were computed with a VDJ recombination model fitted to out-of-frame rearrangements, and the resulting probabilities were checked against IGoR. In a later analysis, TCR-TCR, TCR-HLA and TCR-CMV co-occurrence was scored with hypergeometric tests, and a repertoire-size bias correction was applied to TCR pairs. False discovery rates were estimated in a later analysis by permuting HLA or CMV assignments 20 times. In a later analysis, co-occurring TCRs were grouped using DBSCAN, and TCRdist sequence similarity was added for clustering within HLA-allele-positive subsets. Repertoires with fewer than 30,000 or more than 120,000 public chains, plus five repertoires with anomalous nucleotide sharing, were excluded from co-occurrence clustering. TCRdb limited this immuneACCESS table to in-frame rearrangements with V and J called. A share of clones is missing; checked studies link under half to unresolved V genes, and the rest is unexplained. The V and J calls and clone size come from that table; D and trimming were worked out from the DNA. For this sample there are some 140,000 clones; about 74% appear just once. The ten largest clones add up to around 4.1% of the sample.

Remarks on this clone: What this receptor recognizes is not known. Base qualities are missing; no much larger clone stands one base away.

The chain was built from TRBV5-8 and TRBJ1-2; no D segment can be confidently identified. Sequencing was carried out using PBMCs. The TCR comes from a man aged 18 to 30 in good health and CMV-seropositive. At the DNA level, the sequence is TGTGCCAGCAGCTCGACATTCTATGGCTACACCTTC. Translation gives CASSSTFYGYTF.